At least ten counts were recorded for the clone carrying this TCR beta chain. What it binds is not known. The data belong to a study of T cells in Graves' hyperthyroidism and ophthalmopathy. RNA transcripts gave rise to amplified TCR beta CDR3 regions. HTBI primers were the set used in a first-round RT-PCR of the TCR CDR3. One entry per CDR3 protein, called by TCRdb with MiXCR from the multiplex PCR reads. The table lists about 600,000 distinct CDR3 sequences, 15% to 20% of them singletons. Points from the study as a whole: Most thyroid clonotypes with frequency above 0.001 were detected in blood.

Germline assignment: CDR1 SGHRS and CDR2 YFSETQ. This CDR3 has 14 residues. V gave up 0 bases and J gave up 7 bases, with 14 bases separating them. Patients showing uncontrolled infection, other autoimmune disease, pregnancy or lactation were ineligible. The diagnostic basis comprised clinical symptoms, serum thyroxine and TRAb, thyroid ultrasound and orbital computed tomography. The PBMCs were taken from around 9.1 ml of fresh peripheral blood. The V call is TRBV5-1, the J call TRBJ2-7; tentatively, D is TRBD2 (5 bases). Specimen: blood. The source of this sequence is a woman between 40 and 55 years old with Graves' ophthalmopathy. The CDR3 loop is CASSLGRAGWEQYF. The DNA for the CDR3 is TGCGCCAGCAGCTTGGGACGGGCGGGTTGGGAGCAGTACTTC.